These 8 T cell receptor beta chains share one sample of origin, sequenced in a study of CD8 T cells in ankylosing spondylitis. Each CDR3 protein is one row after TCRdb ran MiXCR on the 5' RACE reads. Of about 340,000 distinct CDR3 sequences in the sample, around 15% were seen once. Sequencing was carried out using blood, either unsorted or a sorted T cell fraction (not recorded which). These TCRs come from a male donor with ankylosing spondylitis or in good health (not recorded which).

The CDR3, as DNA: TGCGCCAGCAGCTCTGCAGGAGGCTCCTACAATGAGCAGTTCTTC. Amino acid sequence: CASSSAGGSYNEQFF. The genes are TRBV5-1 and TRBJ2-1; maybe TRBD2 (5 bases). Trimming took 3 bases from V and 0 from J, leaving 10 bases between them. The CDR3 is made up of 15 amino acids. Per the germline V gene, CDR1 is SGHRS and CDR2 is YFSETQ.

The chain carries TRBV4-1 and TRBJ2-2; perhaps D is TRBD1 or TRBD2 (5 bases each). The V end lost 2 bases, the J end lost 4 bases, and 14 bases lay between the germline ends. Germline assignment: CDR1 MGHRA and CDR2 YSYEKL. This CDR3 is built from 16 residues. The CDR3 DNA follows: TGCGCCAGCAGCCAACCTCGAGGGGTAGTCACCGGGGAGCTGTTTTTT. It specifies CASSQPRGVVTGELFF.

The gene calls are TRBV29-1 and TRBJ2-7, with D possibly being TRBD2 (7 bases). The V gene's germline CDR1 is SQVTM and CDR2 ANQGSEA. Trimming took 4 bases from V and 0 from J, leaving 16 bases between them. This CDR3 is built from 15 residues. CDR3 DNA sequence: TGCAGCGTTGCTAGGGATGGGGGGGCCTCCTACGAGCAGTACTTC. As protein: CSVARDGGASYEQYF.

The CDR3 nucleotides are TGTGCCAGCAGCTCCCGCGCAGGTTATGGTGGAAACACCATATATTTT. Translated, it gives CASSSRAGYGGNTIYF. The chain recombines TRBV9 with TRBJ1-3, with no clear D. The CDR3 loop spans 16 amino acids. Germline V gene sequence: CDR1 SGDLS, CDR2 YYNGEE. With 4 bases removed from V and 3 bases from J, the gap between germline ends came to 17 bases. Full variable domain (remainder filled in from reference TRBV9 and TRBJ1-3): DSGVTQTPKHLITATGQRVTLRCSPRSGDLSVYWYQQSLDQGLQFLIQYYNGEERAKGNILERFSAQQFPDLHSELNLSSLELGDSALYFCASSSRAGYGGNTIYFGEGSWLTVV.

J is TRBJ2-3 and V is TRBV6-5; D tentatively reads TRBD1 or TRBD2 (5 bases each). V was shortened by 0 bases and J by 2 bases, with 9 bases between the two germline ends. Germline V gene data show CDR1 as MNHEY and CDR2 as SVGAGI. This CDR3 spans 15 amino acids. The CDR3 DNA follows: TGTGCCAGCAGTTACTCACGGGACGTCACAGATACGCAGTATTTT. Translating it yields CASSYSRDVTDTQYF.

The genes are TRBV2 and TRBJ2-1; D may be TRBD1 (5 bases). The germline CDR1 and CDR2 sequences are SNHLY and FYNNEI. The CDR3 length is 13 residues. V gave up 2 bases and J gave up 7 bases, with 9 bases separating them. As DNA, the CDR3 is TGTGCCAGCAGTGAACGGAAGGGGAATGAGCAGTTCTTC. Translation gives CASSERKGNEQFF.

This clonotype appeared a few times. J is TRBJ2-5 and V is TRBV9, with 11 bases identical to TRBD2. Germline CDR1 SGDLS, CDR2 YYNGEE. This CDR3 has 17 residues. V lost 1 base to trimming and J lost 4 bases; unmatched junction nucleotides: 9. The CDR3 sequence is CASSVKASGGNGETQYF. The CDR3 DNA reads TGTGCCAGCAGCGTAAAGGCTAGCGGGGGGAACGGAGAGACCCAGTACTTC.

CDR3 coding DNA: TGTGCCAGCAGCCAGGGTTTGGGGGGCACTAATGAAAAACTGTTTTTT. This gives the protein CASSQGLGGTNEKLFF. V usage is TRBV4-2 and J usage is TRBJ1-4, with D possibly TRBD1 on 6 matching bases. Germline CDR1 and CDR2: LGHNA and YNFKEQ. V lost 3 bases and J lost 2, with 13 bases in between. The CDR3 consists of 16 residues.